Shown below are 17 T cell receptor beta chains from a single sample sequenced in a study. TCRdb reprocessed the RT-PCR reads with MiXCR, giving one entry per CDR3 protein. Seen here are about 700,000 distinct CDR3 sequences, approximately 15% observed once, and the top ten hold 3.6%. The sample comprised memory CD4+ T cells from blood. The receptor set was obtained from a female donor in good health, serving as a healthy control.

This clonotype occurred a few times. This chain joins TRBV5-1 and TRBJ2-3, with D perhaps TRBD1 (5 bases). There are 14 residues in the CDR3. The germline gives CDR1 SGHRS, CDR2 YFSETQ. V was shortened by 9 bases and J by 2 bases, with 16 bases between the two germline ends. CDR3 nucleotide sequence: TGCGCCACCAAACAGGCCCAAGACACAGATACGCAGTATTTT. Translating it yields CATKQAQDTDTQYF.

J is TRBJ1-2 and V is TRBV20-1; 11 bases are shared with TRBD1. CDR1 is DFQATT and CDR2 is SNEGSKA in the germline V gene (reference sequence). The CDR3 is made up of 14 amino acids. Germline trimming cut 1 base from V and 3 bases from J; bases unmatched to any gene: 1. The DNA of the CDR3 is TGCAGTGCTAGAGGGACAGGGGGCCACTATGGCTACACCTTC. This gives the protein CSARGTGGHYGYTF.

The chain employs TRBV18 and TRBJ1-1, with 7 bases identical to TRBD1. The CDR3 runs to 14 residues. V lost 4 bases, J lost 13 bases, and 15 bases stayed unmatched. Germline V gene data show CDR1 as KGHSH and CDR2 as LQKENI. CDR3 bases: TGTGCCAGCTCACAGGGGACAGCTGCGGGGGTTGGTTTCTTT. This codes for CASSQGTAAGVGFF.

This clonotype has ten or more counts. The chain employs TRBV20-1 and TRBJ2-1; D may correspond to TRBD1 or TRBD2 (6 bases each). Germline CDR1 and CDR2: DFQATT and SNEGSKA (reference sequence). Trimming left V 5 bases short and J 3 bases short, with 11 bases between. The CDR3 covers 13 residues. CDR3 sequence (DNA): TGCAGTGCTTTTCGGGGGCTCTACAATGAGCAGTTCTTC. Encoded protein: CSAFRGLYNEQFF.

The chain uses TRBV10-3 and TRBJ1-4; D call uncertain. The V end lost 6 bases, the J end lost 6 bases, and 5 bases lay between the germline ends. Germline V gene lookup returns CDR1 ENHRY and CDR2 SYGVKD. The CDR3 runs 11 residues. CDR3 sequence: CAIRRDEKLFF. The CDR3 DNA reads TGTGCCATCAGACGAGATGAAAAACTGTTTTTT.

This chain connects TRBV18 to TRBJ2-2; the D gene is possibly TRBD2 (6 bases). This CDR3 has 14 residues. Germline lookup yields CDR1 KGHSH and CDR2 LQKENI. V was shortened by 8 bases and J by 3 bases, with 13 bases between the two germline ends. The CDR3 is CASTARRDTGELFF. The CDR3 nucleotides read TGTGCCAGCACCGCTAGGAGGGACACCGGGGAGCTGTTTTTT.

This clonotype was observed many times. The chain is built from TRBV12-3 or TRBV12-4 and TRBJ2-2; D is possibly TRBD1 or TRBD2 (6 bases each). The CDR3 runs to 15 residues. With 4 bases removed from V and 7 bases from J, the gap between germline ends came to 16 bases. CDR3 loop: CASSSRDGGFGELFF. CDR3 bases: TGTGCCAGCAGTTCCCGTGACGGGGGCTTCGGGGAGCTGTTTTTT.

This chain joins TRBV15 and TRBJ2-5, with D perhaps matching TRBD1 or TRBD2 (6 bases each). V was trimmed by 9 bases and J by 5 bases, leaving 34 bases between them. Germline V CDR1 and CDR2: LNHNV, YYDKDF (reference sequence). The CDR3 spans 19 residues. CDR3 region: CATNNRVGSGGFMDETQYF. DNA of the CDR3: TGTGCCACAAACAACAGGGTTGGTAGCGGAGGATTTATGGACGAGACCCAGTACTTC.

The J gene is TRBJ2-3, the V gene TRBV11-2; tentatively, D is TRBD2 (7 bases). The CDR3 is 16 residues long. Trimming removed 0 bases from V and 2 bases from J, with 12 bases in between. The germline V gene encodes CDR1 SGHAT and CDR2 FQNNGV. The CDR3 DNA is TGTGCCAGCAGCTTAGAGTTGGGGGGGCCCACAGATACGCAGTATTTT. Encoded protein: CASSLELGGPTDTQYF. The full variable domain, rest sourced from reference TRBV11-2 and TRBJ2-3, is EAGVAQSPRYKIIEKRQSVAFWCNPISGHATLYWYQQILGQGPKLLIQFQNNGVVDDSQLPKDRFSAERLKGVDSTLKIQPAKLEDSAVYLCASSLELGGPTDTQYFGPGTRLTVL.

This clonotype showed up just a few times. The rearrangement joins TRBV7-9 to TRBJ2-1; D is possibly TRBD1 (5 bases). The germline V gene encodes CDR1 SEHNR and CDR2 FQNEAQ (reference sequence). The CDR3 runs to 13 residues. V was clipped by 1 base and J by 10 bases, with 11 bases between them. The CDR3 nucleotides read TGTGCCAGCAGCTTAGACCAGGGCCAAGAGCAGTTCTTC. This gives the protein CASSLDQGQEQFF. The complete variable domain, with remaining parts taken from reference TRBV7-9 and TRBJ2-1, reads DTGVSQNPRHKITKRGQNVTFRCDPISEHNRLYWYRQTLGQGPEFLTYFQNEAQLEKSRLLSDRFSAERPKGSFSTLEIQRTEQGDSAMYLCASSLDQGQEQFFGPGTRLTVL.

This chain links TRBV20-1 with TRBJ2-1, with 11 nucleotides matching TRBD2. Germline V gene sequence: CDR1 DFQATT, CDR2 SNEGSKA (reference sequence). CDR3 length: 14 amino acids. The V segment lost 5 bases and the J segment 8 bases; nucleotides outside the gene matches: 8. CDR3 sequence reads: CSAPGTSGRDEQFF. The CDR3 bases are TGCAGTGCTCCCGGGACTAGCGGACGGGATGAGCAGTTCTTC.

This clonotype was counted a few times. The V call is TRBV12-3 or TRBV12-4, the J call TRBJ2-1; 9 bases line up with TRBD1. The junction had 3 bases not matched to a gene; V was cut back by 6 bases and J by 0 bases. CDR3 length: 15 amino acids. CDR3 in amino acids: CASRQDRGSYNEQFF. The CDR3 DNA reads TGTGCCAGCAGACAGGACAGGGGCTCCTACAATGAGCAGTTCTTC.

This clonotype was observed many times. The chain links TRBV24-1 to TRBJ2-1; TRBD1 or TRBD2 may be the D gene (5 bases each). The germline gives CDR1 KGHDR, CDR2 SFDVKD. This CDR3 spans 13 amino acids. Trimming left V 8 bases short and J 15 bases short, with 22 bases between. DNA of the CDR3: TGTGCCACCACGACCCCCGGGACCCACATTACGTTCTTC. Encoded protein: CATTTPGTHITFF.

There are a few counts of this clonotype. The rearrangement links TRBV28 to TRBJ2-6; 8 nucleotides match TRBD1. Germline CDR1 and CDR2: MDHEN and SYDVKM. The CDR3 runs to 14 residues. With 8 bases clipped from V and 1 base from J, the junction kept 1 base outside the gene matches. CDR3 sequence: CASGTGSGANVLTF. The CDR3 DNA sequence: TGTGCCAGCGGGACAGGATCTGGGGCCAACGTCCTGACTTTC.

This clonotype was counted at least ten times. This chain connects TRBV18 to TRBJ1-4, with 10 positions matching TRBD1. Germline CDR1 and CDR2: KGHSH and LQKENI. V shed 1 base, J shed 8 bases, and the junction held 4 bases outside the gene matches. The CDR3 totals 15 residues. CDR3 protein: CASSPRGQGTEKLFF. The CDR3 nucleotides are TGTGCCAGCTCACCACGGGGACAGGGGACCGAAAAACTGTTTTTT.

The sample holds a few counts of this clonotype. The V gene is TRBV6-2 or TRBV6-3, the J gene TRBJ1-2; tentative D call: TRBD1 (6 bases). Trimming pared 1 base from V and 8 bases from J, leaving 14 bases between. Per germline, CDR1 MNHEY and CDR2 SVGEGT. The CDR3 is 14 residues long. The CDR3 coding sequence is TGTGCCAGCAGTTACTTCCTGGGGGCGCAAGGCTACACCTTC. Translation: CASSYFLGAQGYTF.

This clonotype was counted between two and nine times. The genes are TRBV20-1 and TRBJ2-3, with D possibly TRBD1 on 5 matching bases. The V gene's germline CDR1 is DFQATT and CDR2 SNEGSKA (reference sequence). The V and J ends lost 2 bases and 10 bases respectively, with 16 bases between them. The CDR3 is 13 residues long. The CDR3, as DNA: TGCAGTGCTAGAATAACAGGTGCCCTCTCGCAGTATTTT. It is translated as CSARITGALSQYF.